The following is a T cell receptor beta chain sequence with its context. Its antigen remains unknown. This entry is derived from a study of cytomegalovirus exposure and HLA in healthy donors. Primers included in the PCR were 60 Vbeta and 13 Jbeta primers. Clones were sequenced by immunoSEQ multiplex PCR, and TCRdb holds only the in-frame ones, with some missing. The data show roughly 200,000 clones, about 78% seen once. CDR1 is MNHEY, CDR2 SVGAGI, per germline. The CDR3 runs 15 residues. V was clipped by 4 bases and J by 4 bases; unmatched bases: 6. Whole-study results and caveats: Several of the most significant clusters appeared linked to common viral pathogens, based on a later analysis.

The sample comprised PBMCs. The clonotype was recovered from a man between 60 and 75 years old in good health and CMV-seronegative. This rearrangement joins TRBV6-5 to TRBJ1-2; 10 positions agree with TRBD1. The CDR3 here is CASSWGTGAGYGYTF. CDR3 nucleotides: TGTGCCAGCAGTTGGGGGACAGGGGCGGGCTATGGCTACACCTTC.